This T cell receptor (beta chain) derives from a study of identical twins (dated by TCRdb to about 2016). For the wider study: TCR alpha and beta repertoires from monozygotic twins, unrelated adults of various ages and cord blood were deep-sequenced to test whether fetal clonotypes persist. To rule out contamination, the twin experiments were replicated at different times with different library preparation protocols. What the research found in general, with its limitations: In monozygotic twins, recombination models systematically underestimated out-of-frame TCR alpha sharing, but the models matched the sharing seen between unrelated individuals. Compared with coincidental sharing between unrelated individuals, out-of-frame TCR alpha sequences shared between twins showed an excess of sequences with low generation probability. Fewer insertions were carried by abundant cord blood beta clonotypes, a similar but weaker trend appeared in young adult naive repertoires, and no such trend appeared in memory repertoires. Because the same donors could not be followed over many years, the conclusions depended on cross-sectional statistical analysis. In beta out-of-frame sequences, excess twin sharing was weaker, because having fewer shared sequences lowered the signal-to-noise ratio. Invariant T cells such as MAIT and iNKT could partly confound zero-insertion analyses, though diverse VJ usage argued against this for most clonotypes.

V sheds 6 bases and J sheds 2 bases, leaving 25 bases between their ends. Measured from the cysteine to the phenylalanine, the CDR3 is 18 residues long. Just the 54-base CDR3 DNA is kept, in frame starting at base 1. The germline V gene specifies MDHEN as CDR1 and SYDVKM as CDR2. This clonotype was picked up many times. Its antigen is unknown. It has no much larger one-base neighbor in the sample; base qualities were not kept. Libraries were prepared through 5' RACE. Sequenced using an Illumina HiSeq 2000. Template switching added a universal primer binding site, and the final cDNA carried a unique molecular identifier that allowed TCR cDNA molecules to be counted accurately. Specific primers in the conserved constant-segment region were used to synthesize first-strand cDNA for the TCR alpha and beta chains. Each cDNA library was double barcoded, with a SMART-Mk sample barcode plus Illumina barcodes, to control for contamination. Two successive PCR steps introduced TruSeq adapter sequences along with Illumina sample barcodes. Sequencing of the TCR alpha and beta cDNA libraries was done on the Illumina HiSeq platform using custom primers. The authors' analysis ran thus. Raw reads were processed with MiGEC to extract unique molecular identifiers, and MiXCR was used to determine CDR3 positions. Recombination models were inferred per individual with the repgenHMM and IGoR tools using an EM algorithm. Shared clonotypes were analyzed with the tcR package in R, and sharing was normalized by the product of cloneset sizes. Out-of-frame nonproductive sequences were analyzed to study raw recombination free of thymic and clonal selection effects. The raw public reads went through TCRdb reprocessing: fastp at Q25, MiXCR clone calling, in-frame beta chains kept. Identical CDR3 protein sequences are pooled into one entry, listed with their most common genes and DNA. Here the V and J calls rest on TCRdb's processing, not on the authors' analysis. In this sample the table shows 200,000 to 300,000 distinct CDR3 sequences, roughly a tenth of which occur a single time. The top ten constitute about 9.1% of the sample.

All donors were healthy Caucasians. Miltenyi CD45RO+ enrichment and human naive T-cell isolation kits were used to isolate memory (CD45RO+) and naive T cells from PBMC. The sample consisted of memory T cells sorted from blood. According to the study, the label for this sample's cell subset or site signals: CD45RO+ enriched T cells. This sequence uses TRBV28 and TRBJ2-5, with an unclear D gene assignment. The sequence derives from a man aged 50 to 59 in good health. The CDR3 reads as follows: CASRPQVQLDISQETQYF. The nucleotide sequence is TGTGCCAGCAGACCCCAGGTCCAGCTCGACATATCTCAAGAGACCCAGTACTTC.